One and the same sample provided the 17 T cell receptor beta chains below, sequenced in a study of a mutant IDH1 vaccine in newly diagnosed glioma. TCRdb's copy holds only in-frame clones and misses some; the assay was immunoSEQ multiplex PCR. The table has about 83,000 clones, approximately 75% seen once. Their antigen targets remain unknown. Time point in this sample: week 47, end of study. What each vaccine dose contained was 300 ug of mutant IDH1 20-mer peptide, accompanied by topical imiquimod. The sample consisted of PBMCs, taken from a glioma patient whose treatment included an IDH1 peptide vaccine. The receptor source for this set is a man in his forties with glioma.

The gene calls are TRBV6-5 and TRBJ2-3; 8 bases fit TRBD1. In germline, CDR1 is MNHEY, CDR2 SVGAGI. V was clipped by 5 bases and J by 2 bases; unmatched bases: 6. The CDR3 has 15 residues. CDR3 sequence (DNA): TGTGCCAGCAGTCACGGGACAGGACACACAGATACGCAGTATTTT. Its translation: CASSHGTGHTDTQYF.

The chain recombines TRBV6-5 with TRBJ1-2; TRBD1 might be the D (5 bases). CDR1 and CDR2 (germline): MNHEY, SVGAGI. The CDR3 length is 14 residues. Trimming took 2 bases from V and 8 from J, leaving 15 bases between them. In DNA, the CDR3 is TGTGCCAGCAGTTACGCCGGGGAGGGGAAGGGCTACACCTTC. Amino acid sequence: CASSYAGEGKGYTF.

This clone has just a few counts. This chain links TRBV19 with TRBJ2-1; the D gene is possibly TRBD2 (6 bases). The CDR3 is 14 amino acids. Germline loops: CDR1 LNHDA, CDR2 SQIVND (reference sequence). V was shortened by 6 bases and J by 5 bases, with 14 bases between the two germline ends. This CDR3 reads CASRWTGVNNEQFF. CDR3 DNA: TGTGCCAGTAGGTGGACGGGAGTTAACAATGAGCAGTTCTTC.

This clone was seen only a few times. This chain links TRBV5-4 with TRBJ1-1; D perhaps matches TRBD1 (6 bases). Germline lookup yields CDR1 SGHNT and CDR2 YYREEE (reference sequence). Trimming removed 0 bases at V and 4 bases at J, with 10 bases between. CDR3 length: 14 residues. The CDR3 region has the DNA TGTGCCAGCAGCTTGGTAGGGGGGAGCACTGAAGCTTTCTTT. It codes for CASSLVGGSTEAFF.

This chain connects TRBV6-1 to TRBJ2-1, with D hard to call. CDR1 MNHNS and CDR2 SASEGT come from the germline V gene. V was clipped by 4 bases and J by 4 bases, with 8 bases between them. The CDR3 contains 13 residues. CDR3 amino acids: CASSALMYNEQFF. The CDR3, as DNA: TGTGCCAGCAGTGCGCTAATGTACAATGAGCAGTTCTTC.

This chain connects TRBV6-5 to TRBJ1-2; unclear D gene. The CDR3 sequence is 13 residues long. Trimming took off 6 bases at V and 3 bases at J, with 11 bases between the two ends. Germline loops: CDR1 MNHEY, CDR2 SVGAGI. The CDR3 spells CASRRVIDYGYTF. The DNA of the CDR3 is TGTGCCAGCAGAAGGGTCATCGACTATGGCTACACCTTC.

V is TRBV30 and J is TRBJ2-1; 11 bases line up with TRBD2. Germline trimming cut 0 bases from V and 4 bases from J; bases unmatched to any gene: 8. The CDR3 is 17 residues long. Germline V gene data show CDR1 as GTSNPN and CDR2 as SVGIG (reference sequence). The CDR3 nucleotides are TGTGCCTGGAGTGTACGTCCTAGCGGGAGGACTTACAATGAGCAGTTCTTC. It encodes CAWSVRPSGRTYNEQFF.

Written as DNA, the CDR3 is TGTGCAAGGGAGGTAGCGGGGTACAATGAGCAGTTCTTC. It yields the protein CAREVAGYNEQFF. The chain employs TRBV7-7 and TRBJ2-1; 8 positions match TRBD2. The CDR3 runs to 13 residues. Per germline, CDR1 SSHAT and CDR2 FNYEAQ (reference sequence).

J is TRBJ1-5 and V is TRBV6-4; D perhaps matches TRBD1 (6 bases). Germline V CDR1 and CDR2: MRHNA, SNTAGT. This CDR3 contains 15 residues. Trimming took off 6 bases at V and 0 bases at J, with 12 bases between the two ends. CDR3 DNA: TGTGCCAGCAGCGCAGGGGCCTTTAGCAATCAGCCCCAGCATTTT. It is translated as CASSAGAFSNQPQHF.

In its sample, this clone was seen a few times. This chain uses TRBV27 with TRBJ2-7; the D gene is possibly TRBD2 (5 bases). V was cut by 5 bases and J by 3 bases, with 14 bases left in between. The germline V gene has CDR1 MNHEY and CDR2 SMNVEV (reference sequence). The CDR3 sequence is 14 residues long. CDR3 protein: CASSPAEGGYEQYF. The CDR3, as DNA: TGTGCCAGCAGTCCGGCCGAGGGTGGCTACGAGCAGTACTTC.

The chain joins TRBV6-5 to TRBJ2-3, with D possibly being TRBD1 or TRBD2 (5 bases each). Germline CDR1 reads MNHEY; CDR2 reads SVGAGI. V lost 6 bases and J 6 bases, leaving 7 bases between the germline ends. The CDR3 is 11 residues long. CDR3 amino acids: CASRGRDTQYF. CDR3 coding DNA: TGTGCCAGCAGGGGACGGGATACGCAGTATTTT.

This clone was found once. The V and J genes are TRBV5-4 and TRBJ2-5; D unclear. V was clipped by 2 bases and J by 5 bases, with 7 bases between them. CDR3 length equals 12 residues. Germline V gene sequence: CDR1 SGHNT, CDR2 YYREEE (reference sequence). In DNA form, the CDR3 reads TGTGCCAGCAGCTTAAATCGCGAGACCCAGTACTTC. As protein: CASSLNRETQYF.

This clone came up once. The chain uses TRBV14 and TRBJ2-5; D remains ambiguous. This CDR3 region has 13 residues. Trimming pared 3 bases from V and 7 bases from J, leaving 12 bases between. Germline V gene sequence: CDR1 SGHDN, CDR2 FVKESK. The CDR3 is CASSHDLFGTQYF. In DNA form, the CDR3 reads TGTGCCAGCAGCCACGACCTTTTCGGGACCCAGTACTTC.

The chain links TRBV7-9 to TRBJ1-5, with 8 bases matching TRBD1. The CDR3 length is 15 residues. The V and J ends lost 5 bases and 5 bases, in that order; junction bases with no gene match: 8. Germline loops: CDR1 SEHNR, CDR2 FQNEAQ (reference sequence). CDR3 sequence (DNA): TGTGCCAGCAGCCACGACAGGGGACGCGATCAGCCCCAGCATTTT. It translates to CASSHDRGRDQPQHF. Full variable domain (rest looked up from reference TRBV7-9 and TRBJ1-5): DTGVSQNPRHKITKRGQNVTFRCDPISEHNRLYWYRQTLGQGPEFLTYFQNEAQLEKSRLLSDRFSAERPKGSFSTLEIQRTEQGDSAMYLCASSHDRGRDQPQHFGDGTRLSIL.

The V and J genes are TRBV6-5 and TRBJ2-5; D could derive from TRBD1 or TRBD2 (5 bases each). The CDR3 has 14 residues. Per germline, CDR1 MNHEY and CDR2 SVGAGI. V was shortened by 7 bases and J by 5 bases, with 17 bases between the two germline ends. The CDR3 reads CASTQLGVGETQYF. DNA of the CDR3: TGTGCCAGCACCCAACTAGGGGTGGGCGAGACCCAGTACTTC.

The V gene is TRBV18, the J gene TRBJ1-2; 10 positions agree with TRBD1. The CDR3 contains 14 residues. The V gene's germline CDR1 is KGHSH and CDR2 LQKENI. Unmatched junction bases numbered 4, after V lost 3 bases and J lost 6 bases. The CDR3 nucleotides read TGTGCCAGCTCACCGGCGACAGGGGGCGATGGCTACACCTTC. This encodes CASSPATGGDGYTF.

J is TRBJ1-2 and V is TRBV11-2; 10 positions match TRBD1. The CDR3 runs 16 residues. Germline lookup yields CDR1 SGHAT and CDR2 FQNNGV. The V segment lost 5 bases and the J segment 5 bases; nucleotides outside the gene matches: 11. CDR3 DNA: TGTGCCAGCAGCGGCTGGGACAGGGGAGGGGATTATGGCTACACCTTC. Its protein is CASSGWDRGGDYGYTF.